The 32 T cell receptor beta chains below all came from one sample that was sequenced in a study of blood T cell repertoires in COVID-19. Generated by immunoSEQ multiplex PCR, the TCRdb table keeps only in-frame clones and is missing some. In the table there are around 140,000 clones, 70% to 90% of which are singletons. The source material was peripheral blood. These TCRs come from a man between 65 and 85 years old with acute or convalescent COVID-19.

This chain joins TRBV9 and TRBJ2-1, with D maybe TRBD2 (5 bases). This CDR3 is 12 amino acids long. Trimming cost V 0 bases and J 7 bases, with 5 bases left between them. Germline V gene sequence: CDR1 SGDLS, CDR2 YYNGEE. CDR3 residues: CASSVAGNEQFF. The CDR3 nucleotides are TGTGCCAGCAGCGTAGCGGGGAATGAGCAGTTCTTC.

This CDR3 reads CATGRQGRTEQYF. The CDR3 nucleotides are TGTGCCACCGGAAGGCAGGGGAGAACCGAGCAGTACTTC. This chain uses TRBV24-1 with TRBJ2-7, with D possibly TRBD1 on 6 matching bases. CDR3 length: 13 amino acids. The germline V and J ends were trimmed by 9 bases and 6 bases, with 17 bases remaining between them. Germline CDR1 reads KGHDR; CDR2 reads SFDVKD.

The CDR3, as DNA: TGTGCCATCAGTGCGGGACTAGCGTCCGGCGAGCAGTACTTC. This gives the protein CAISAGLASGEQYF. This chain uses TRBV10-3 with TRBJ2-7; 10 bases fit TRBD2. CDR3 length: 14 amino acids. J was trimmed by 6 bases and V by 4 bases; bases with no gene match: 6. Germline CDR1 reads ENHRY; CDR2 reads SYGVKD.

This clone was observed once. The rearrangement links TRBV23-1 to TRBJ2-3; D possibly corresponds to TRBD1 (5 bases). TRBV23-1 is an ORF for which the function is uncertain. CDR3 size: 17 residues. The V end was cut by 4 bases, the J end by 6 bases, with 23 bases between. The CDR3 protein is CASSPESGSSSNDTQYF. For the CDR3, the DNA is TGCGCCAGCAGTCCTGAATCAGGGTCTAGTTCGAACGATACGCAGTATTTT.

The genes are TRBV24-1 and TRBJ2-1, with no clear D. The CDR3 has 13 residues. The germline V gene encodes CDR1 KGHDR and CDR2 SFDVKD. Trimming took off 3 bases at V and 3 bases at J, with 5 bases between the two ends. The CDR3 here is CATSDPNYNEQFF. CDR3 nucleotides: TGTGCCACCAGTGATCCCAACTACAATGAGCAGTTCTTC.

The rearrangement joins TRBV5-1 to TRBJ2-7; the match to TRBD2 covers 10 bases. The junction had 6 bases not matched to a gene; V was cut back by 2 bases and J by 7 bases. Germline CDR1 is SGHRS and CDR2 is YFSETQ. CDR3 length: 14 residues. This CDR3 is CASSLSLAGVEQYF. Written as DNA, the CDR3 is TGCGCCAGCAGCTTATCCCTAGCGGGAGTTGAGCAGTACTTC.

In DNA, the CDR3 is TGCGCCAGCAGCGCCGGGACAGCCAACACCGGGGAGCTGTTTTTT. The encoded protein is CASSAGTANTGELFF. The chain employs TRBV5-1 and TRBJ2-2; 7 nucleotides align to TRBD1. Losses at the gene ends were 4 bases for V and 2 bases for J; bases not matched to a gene: 5. The CDR3 is 15 amino acids. Looked up from germline, CDR1 is SGHRS and CDR2 is YFSETQ.

The chain couples TRBV6-5 to TRBJ2-1, with D possibly matching TRBD2 (6 bases). V lost 0 bases to trimming and J lost 7 bases, with 13 bases between them. The CDR3 contains 15 residues. CDR1 is MNHEY, CDR2 SVGAGI, per germline. This CDR3 is CASSYSNARGNEQFF. CDR3 DNA: TGTGCCAGCAGTTACTCGAACGCCCGGGGGAATGAGCAGTTCTTC.

This clone is classed as medium-sized. V and J are TRBV11-2 and TRBJ1-1, with 8 bases aligning to TRBD1. The CDR3 is made up of 17 amino acids. V lost 5 bases, J lost 3 bases, and 14 bases stayed unmatched. Germline V gives CDR1 SGHAT, CDR2 FQNNGV. The CDR3 coding sequence is TGTGCCAGCAGCCCCCTCGGACAGGGTAGGGCGGACACTGAAGCTTTCTTT. It encodes CASSPLGQGRADTEAFF. The variable domain in full, completed from reference TRBV11-2 and TRBJ1-1, reads EAGVAQSPRYKIIEKRQSVAFWCNPISGHATLYWYQQILGQGPKLLIQFQNNGVVDDSQLPKDRFSAERLKGVDSTLKIQPAKLEDSAVYLCASSPLGQGRADTEAFFGQGTRLTVV.

The chain uses TRBV9 and TRBJ2-2; 7 nucleotides align to TRBD1. Unmatched junction bases numbered 11, after V lost 3 bases and J lost 6 bases. This CDR3 has 16 residues. Germline V gene sequence: CDR1 SGDLS, CDR2 YYNGEE. The CDR3 nucleotides are TGTGCCAGCAGCGGACCCGGATCAAGGGGGCCCGGGGAGCTGTTTTTT. It codes for CASSGPGSRGPGELFF. Full variable domain (outside the CDR3, taken from reference TRBV9 and TRBJ2-2): DSGVTQTPKHLITATGQRVTLRCSPRSGDLSVYWYQQSLDQGLQFLIQYYNGEERAKGNILERFSAQQFPDLHSELNLSSLELGDSALYFCASSGPGSRGPGELFFGEGSRLTVL.

The chain uses TRBV18 and TRBJ2-6; 7 bases match TRBD1. CDR3 size: 17 residues. Germline V gene lookup returns CDR1 KGHSH and CDR2 LQKENI. V was clipped by 6 bases and J by 1 base; unmatched bases: 9. The CDR3 DNA reads TGTGCCAGCTCTCTACAGGGGAGACAGTCTGGGGCCAACGTCCTGACTTTC. Translating it yields CASSLQGRQSGANVLTF.

V usage is TRBV27 and J usage is TRBJ1-6; TRBD1 matches 9 bases. The germline CDR1 and CDR2 sequences are MNHEY and SMNVEV (reference sequence). The CDR3 loop spans 14 amino acids. The junction had 5 bases not matched to a gene; V was cut back by 5 bases and J by 9 bases. The CDR3 DNA reads TGTGCCAGCAGTCCGAGACAGGGGGGTTCACCCCTCCACTTT. Translated: CASSPRQGGSPLHF.

This chain joins TRBV27 and TRBJ2-5; 7 bases map to TRBD2. With 3 bases clipped from V and 1 base from J, the junction kept 11 bases outside the gene matches. The CDR3 loop spans 17 amino acids. Germline CDR1 MNHEY, CDR2 SMNVEV (reference sequence). This chain's CDR3 is CASSFVRESKVQETQYF. CDR3 DNA sequence: TGTGCCAGCAGTTTTGTGCGGGAGTCAAAGGTCCAAGAGACCCAGTACTTC.

The chain has TRBV2 and TRBJ1-1; 9 positions agree with TRBD1. Trimming took 4 bases from V and 5 from J; bases not matched to a gene: 14. Germline V lookup: CDR1 SNHLY, CDR2 FYNNEI. The CDR3 sequence is 17 residues long. The CDR3 spells CASSAAGTGRKSTEAFF. The CDR3 DNA reads TGTGCCAGCAGTGCAGCGGGGACAGGGAGGAAGTCGACTGAAGCTTTCTTT.

This clone was detected only a few times. The gene calls are TRBV7-3 and TRBJ1-2; 10 bases match TRBD1. CDR1 is SGHTA, CDR2 FQGTGA, per germline. With V trimmed by 4 bases and J by 6 bases, 2 bases remained unmatched. This CDR3 has 13 residues. The CDR3 loop reads CASSYGTGDGYTF. The CDR3 nucleotides are TGTGCCAGCAGCTACGGGACAGGGGATGGCTACACCTTC. The full variable domain, its missing parts supplied by reference TRBV7-3 and TRBJ1-2, is GAGVSQTPSNKVTEKGKYVELRCDPISGHTALYWYRQSLGQGPEFLIYFQGTGAADDSGLPNDRFFAVRPEGSVSTLKIQRTERGDSAVYLCASSYGTGDGYTFGSGTRLTVV.

The CDR3 nucleotides read TGTGCCAGCAGCCCACAGGAGAAAGCTTTCTTT. It encodes CASSPQEKAFF. This chain joins TRBV7-9 and TRBJ1-1; D is possibly TRBD1 (5 bases). The V and J ends lost 5 bases and 9 bases respectively, with 10 bases between them. Germline values: CDR1 SEHNR, CDR2 FQNEAQ (reference sequence). The CDR3 runs to 11 residues.

The CDR3 DNA is TGTGCCAGCAGTTTCGGGGTCCGAGAGACCCAGTACTTC. Encoded protein: CASSFGVRETQYF. The chain is built from TRBV12-3 or TRBV12-4 and TRBJ2-5; possibly TRBD2 for D (5 bases). The ends were cut back, 3 bases at V and 4 bases at J, with 9 bases in the middle. This CDR3 has 13 amino acids.

The CDR3 coding sequence is TGTGCCAGCAGCCGTACCCAGGTGCCCAAAAACATTCAGTACTTC. Its protein is CASSRTQVPKNIQYF. The chain carries TRBV6-5 and TRBJ2-4; D gene ambiguous. In germline, CDR1 is MNHEY, CDR2 SVGAGI. V gave up 6 bases and J gave up 2 bases, with 14 bases separating them. This CDR3 is built from 15 residues.

The chain combines TRBV24-1 with TRBJ2-7, with 12 nucleotides matching TRBD2. The CDR3 spans 16 residues. Germline lookup yields CDR1 KGHDR and CDR2 SFDVKD. Unmatched junction bases numbered 8, after V lost 4 bases and J lost 5 bases. Here the CDR3 DNA reads TGTGCCACCAGTGACCCCGGACTAGCGGGGCTCCACGAGCAGTACTTC. Translating gives CATSDPGLAGLHEQYF.

V is TRBV29-1 and J is TRBJ1-1; D might be TRBD1 (6 bases). CDR3 length equals 12 residues. V was trimmed by 5 bases and J by 1 base, leaving 8 bases between them. The germline V gene encodes CDR1 SQVTM and CDR2 ANQGSEA. This chain's CDR3 is CSVTQGNTEAFF. For the CDR3, the DNA is TGCAGCGTTACACAGGGGAACACTGAAGCTTTCTTT.

The gene calls are TRBV2 and TRBJ1-2; 8 nucleotides line up with TRBD1. Germline CDR1 and CDR2: SNHLY and FYNNEI. V lost 6 bases and J lost 7; bases outside the gene matches: 7. The CDR3 spans 13 residues. The CDR3: CASRGQGASGYTF. CDR3 bases: TGTGCCAGCAGAGGACAGGGCGCTAGTGGCTACACCTTC.

This clone has just one count. The genes are TRBV5-4 and TRBJ2-3, with a possible D match to TRBD1 (5 bases). V lost 3 bases, J lost 0 bases, and 8 bases lay in between. CDR1 is SGHNT, CDR2 YYREEE, per germline (reference sequence). The CDR3 sequence is 14 residues long. CDR3 protein: CASSSQGSTDTQYF. CDR3 nucleotides: TGTGCCAGCAGCTCTCAGGGTAGCACAGATACGCAGTATTTT.

The chain recombines TRBV2 with TRBJ2-3; TRBD1 aligns across 9 bases. V shed 6 bases and J 0 bases; nucleotides not matched to a gene: 13. CDR3 length equals 18 residues. Germline V gene sequence: CDR1 SNHLY, CDR2 FYNNEI. CDR3 sequence reads: CASSLEGDREGSTDTQYF. CDR3 coding DNA: TGTGCCAGCAGCTTGGAAGGGGACAGGGAAGGGAGCACAGATACGCAGTATTTT.

This clone was seen just once. This sequence joins TRBV5-1 and TRBJ1-1; 7 nucleotides match TRBD1. The CDR3 totals 16 residues. Germline V gene lookup returns CDR1 SGHRS and CDR2 YFSETQ. The V segment lost 3 bases and the J segment 1 base; nucleotides outside the gene matches: 9. In nucleotides, the CDR3 is TGCGCCAGCAGCTCAACAGGGGCAGGGGGGAACACTGAAGCTTTCTTT. Translating gives CASSSTGAGGNTEAFF. Together with reference TRBV5-1 and TRBJ1-1, the CDR3 gives the full variable domain: KAGVTQTPRYLIKTRGQQVTLSCSPISGHRSVSWYQQTPGQGLQFLFEYFSETQRNKGNFPGRFSGRQFSNSRSEMNVSTLELGDSALYLCASSSTGAGGNTEAFFGQGTRLTVV.

The chain couples TRBV5-5 to TRBJ2-7, with D possibly being TRBD2 (6 bases). Germline V gives CDR1 SGHKS, CDR2 YYEKEE (reference sequence). CDR3 length: 13 residues. Trimming took 4 bases from V and 4 from J, leaving 12 bases between them. CDR3 bases: TGTGCCAGCAGCCCCGGCGGGGAATACGAGCAGTACTTC. It specifies CASSPGGEYEQYF.

In nucleotides, the CDR3 is TGTGCCAGCACCATTGACAGGGTTGGTGGCTACACCTTC. It is translated as CASTIDRVGGYTF. The chain employs TRBV12-3 or TRBV12-4 and TRBJ1-2; TRBD1 matches at 7 bases. CDR3 length: 13 residues. V shed 7 bases and J 7 bases; nucleotides not matched to a gene: 9.

This sequence joins TRBV5-1 and TRBJ1-5; 8 nucleotides agree with TRBD1. Trimming at V came to 2 bases and at J to 4 bases, leaving 5 bases not matched to a gene. Per the germline V gene, CDR1 is SGHRS and CDR2 is YFSETQ. The CDR3 has 15 amino acids. CDR3 sequence (DNA): TGCGCCAGCAGCTTAGGACAGGGAGGGAATCAGCCCCAGCATTTT. This translates into CASSLGQGGNQPQHF.

As for this clone: In the same sample, other DNA sequences code for this CDR3. The gene calls are TRBV6-6 and TRBJ1-5, with 9 bases lining up with TRBD1. V lost 2 bases and J lost 1; bases outside the gene matches: 0. The CDR3 is 15 amino acids. Germline CDR1 reads MNHNY; CDR2 reads SVGAGI (reference sequence). CDR3 in amino acids: CASSYGQGSNQPQHF. CDR3 DNA sequence: TGTGCCAGCAGTTACGGACAGGGGAGCAATCAGCCCCAGCATTTT.

The chain links TRBV28 to TRBJ1-6; the match to TRBD1 covers 7 bases. There are 12 residues in the CDR3. CDR1 is MDHEN and CDR2 is SYDVKM in the germline V gene. The ends lost 6 bases at V and 9 bases at J; junction bases unmatched: 2. Here the CDR3 DNA reads TGTGCCAGCAGATGGACAGGTTCACCCCTCCACTTT. It specifies CASRWTGSPLHF.

This chain connects TRBV12-3 or TRBV12-4 to TRBJ1-1; D gene uncertain. V lost 1 base to trimming and J lost 1 base, with 4 bases between them. The CDR3 has 13 amino acids. The DNA of the CDR3 is TGTGCCAGCAGTTTAGGGCCGAACACTGAAGCTTTCTTT. Its protein product is CASSLGPNTEAFF.

This chain joins TRBV6-1 and TRBJ2-2, with 8 positions matching TRBD2. Trimming cost V 3 bases and J 4 bases; bases outside gene matches: 7. Germline CDR1 is MNHNS and CDR2 is SASEGT. The CDR3 sequence is 16 residues long. The CDR3 spells CASSDGAGGRTGELFF. CDR3 sequence (DNA): TGTGCCAGCAGTGACGGGGCGGGAGGCCGCACCGGGGAGCTGTTTTTT.

The CDR3 sequence: CASRVAGQGSYGYTF. CDR3 in DNA: TGTGCCAGTAGGGTCGCTGGACAGGGCTCCTATGGCTACACCTTC. This sequence joins TRBV19 and TRBJ1-2; the match to TRBD1 covers 8 bases. There are 15 residues in the CDR3. V gave up 6 bases and J gave up 4 bases; unmatched junction bases: 10. Germline V gene data show CDR1 as LNHDA and CDR2 as SQIVND (reference sequence).